This T cell receptor beta chain was recovered during a study of blood T cells in healthy people across ages. The authors ran a second PCR of 7 to 11 cycles using a sample-barcoded 5' primer and a J-beta primer mix. Each single sample gave us at least 3 million CDR3-containing paired-end reads. TCRdb ran MiXCR on the 5' RACE reads and lists one entry per CDR3 protein. This table has around 900,000 distinct CDR3 sequences, less than 35% appearing once. In its sample, this clonotype was seen a few times. Germline assignment: CDR1 SEHNR and CDR2 FQNEAQ (reference sequence). Losses at the gene ends were 4 bases for V and 7 bases for J; bases not matched to a gene: 5. The CDR3 is made up of 14 amino acids.

The genes are TRBV7-9 and TRBJ1-5; 9 bases agree with TRBD1. The sequence derives from a woman of 80 years or more in good health. Sequenced material: blood. The CDR3 spells CASSSGTGFQPQHF. The CDR3 nucleotides are TGTGCCAGCAGCTCCGGGACAGGGTTCCAGCCCCAGCATTTT.